The present entry profiles one T cell receptor (beta chain) with its context. Its cognate antigen is unknown. This sample stems from a study of T cell responses to AZD1222 COVID-19 vaccine. Whole-study findings and limits: Donors were largely white British and mainly female; clonal diversity was possibly underestimated.

Profiled with immunoSEQ multiplex PCR; TCRdb holds only in-frame clones, not every one. The repertoire holds about 130,000 clones, with over 85% as singletons. The CDR3 sequence is 15 residues long. The germline CDR1 and CDR2 sequences are MNHEY and SMNVEV (reference sequence). The trim removed 2 bases at V and 6 bases at J, leaving 6 bases unmatched. This chain connects TRBV27 to TRBJ2-1, with TRBD2 matching over 8 bases. The material sequenced was peripheral blood, taken on day 0 of AZD1222 vaccination. The TCR comes from an adult in good health. The CDR3 DNA follows: TGTGCCAGCAGTTTAGAGGGACTAGAGTTCAATGAGCAGTTCTTC. It translates to CASSLEGLEFNEQFF.